What follows is one TCR beta chain and its context. The antigen is not known. Measured with immunoSEQ multiplex PCR; TCRdb has only the in-frame clones, and not every one. Seen here are about 40,000 clones, more than 80% observed once, and the top ten hold 3.6%. The source of the sample is a study of graft-versus-host responses after intestinal transplantation. Study context: Isolated intestinal, liver-intestinal, or multivisceral transplants had been given to the recipients. The whole recipient group had anti-thymocyte globulin induction followed by tacrolimus and steroids for roughly three years. Findings of the study overall: GvH clones surfaced in recipient marrow, some emerging earlier in ileum or blood.

The germline V and J ends were trimmed by 4 bases and 6 bases, with 9 bases remaining between them. Germline V gene data show CDR1 as MNHEY and CDR2 as SVGAGI. CDR3 length: 12 amino acids. The sequence was obtained from a human patient who received an intestinal transplant, so some T cells may come from the graft donor. The chain is built from TRBV6-5 and TRBJ2-5; no clear D gene. The sample consisted of PBMCs, taken 700 to 850 days after intestinal transplantation. For the CDR3, the DNA is TGTGCCAGCAGTTCCTCTGGGCAGACCCAGTACTTC. This encodes CASSSSGQTQYF.